The 30 T cell receptor beta chains in this list originate from one sample, sequenced in a study of identical twins. TCRdb reprocessed the 5' RACE reads with MiXCR, giving one entry per CDR3 protein. Of some 460,000 distinct CDR3 sequences detected, approximately 15% appear once; the ten largest clones hold 0.4% to 0.55%. These data also featured in a second study, about yellow fever vaccine responses in identical twins.

Sequencing was carried out using CD4+ T cells sorted from blood. These receptors all stem from a young woman in good health.

The V gene is TRBV15, the J gene TRBJ2-3, with 7 bases fitting TRBD2. Trimming took 7 bases from V and 3 from J; bases not matched to a gene: 4. There are 13 residues in the CDR3. CDR1 is LNHNV and CDR2 is YYDKDF in the germline V gene (reference sequence). CDR3 amino acids: CATTAGKTDTQYF. The CDR3 DNA is TGTGCCACCACAGCGGGGAAAACAGATACGCAGTATTTT.

In this sample, this clonotype turned up many times. This chain uses TRBV7-6 with TRBJ2-1; 10 bases match TRBD1. Germline V lookup: CDR1 SGHVS, CDR2 FNYEAQ. The CDR3 totals 14 residues. Trimming cost V 5 bases and J 7 bases; bases outside gene matches: 5. CDR3 coding DNA: TGTGCCAGCAGCCTGGGACAGGGGAAGAATGAGCAGTTCTTC. Amino acids: CASSLGQGKNEQFF.

This clonotype was seen more than once but under ten times. The chain has TRBV27 and TRBJ2-5, with D possibly being TRBD2 (6 bases). CDR1 is MNHEY and CDR2 is SMNVEV in the germline V gene (reference sequence). CDR3 length: 14 residues. V lost 5 bases, J lost 4 bases, and 14 bases lay in between. CDR3 region: CASSHQGLGETQYF. The CDR3, as DNA: TGTGCCAGCAGTCATCAGGGACTCGGAGAGACCCAGTACTTC.

In this sample, this clonotype turned up a few times. The CDR3 loop reads CASSVRSGDTQYF. The CDR3 bases are TGCGCCAGCAGTGTGCGGTCTGGAGATACGCAGTATTTT. The chain employs TRBV10-1 and TRBJ2-3; no definite D call. From germline, CDR1 is WNHNN and CDR2 SYGVQD (reference sequence). Trimming cost V 4 bases and J 5 bases, with 10 bases left between them. This CDR3 contains 13 residues.

In DNA form, the CDR3 reads TGTGCCAGCAGTTTGGAGGACAGCTCCTACGAGCAGTACTTC. Residues: CASSLEDSSYEQYF. V is TRBV12-3 or TRBV12-4 and J is TRBJ2-7; the D gene is possibly TRBD1 (6 bases). The CDR3 is 14 amino acids. Trimming pared 3 bases from V and 0 bases from J, leaving 9 bases between.

The rearrangement links TRBV28 to TRBJ1-2; D gene unclear. Germline assignment: CDR1 MDHEN and CDR2 SYDVKM. Trimming cost V 5 bases and J 4 bases, with 11 bases left between them. The CDR3 length is 13 residues. This chain's CDR3 is CASSLSGFYGYTF. The CDR3 DNA sequence: TGTGCCAGCAGTCTGTCTGGGTTCTATGGCTACACCTTC.

The chain uses TRBV11-2 and TRBJ1-5; maybe TRBD1 (5 bases). Trimming took off 3 bases at V and 3 bases at J, with 12 bases between the two ends. CDR3 length equals 15 residues. Germline V lookup: CDR1 SGHAT, CDR2 FQNNGV. CDR3 sequence: CASSFSGAPNQPQHF. CDR3 nucleotides: TGTGCCAGCAGCTTTTCCGGGGCCCCCAATCAGCCCCAGCATTTT. The complete variable domain, with remaining parts taken from reference TRBV11-2 and TRBJ1-5, reads EAGVAQSPRYKIIEKRQSVAFWCNPISGHATLYWYQQILGQGPKLLIQFQNNGVVDDSQLPKDRFSAERLKGVDSTLKIQPAKLEDSAVYLCASSFSGAPNQPQHFGDGTRLSIL.

A few counts support this clonotype. The rearrangement links TRBV20-1 to TRBJ2-4; possibly TRBD1 for D (5 bases). Germline values: CDR1 DFQATT, CDR2 SNEGSKA (reference sequence). Trimming removed 3 bases from V and 0 bases from J, with 9 bases in between. This CDR3 has 14 amino acids. The CDR3 sequence: CSASTGPAKNIQYF. The DNA for the CDR3 is TGCAGTGCTAGTACAGGACCAGCCAAAAACATTCAGTACTTC.

This chain's CDR3 is CASSLWSNREYSYNEQFF. For the CDR3, the DNA is TGTGCCAGCAGTTTATGGTCCAACAGGGAGTACTCCTACAATGAGCAGTTCTTC. This rearrangement joins TRBV27 to TRBJ2-1; D perhaps matches TRBD1 (6 bases). Germline V CDR1 and CDR2: MNHEY, SMNVEV (reference sequence). The V end lost 1 base, the J end lost 0 bases, and 16 bases lay between the germline ends. The CDR3 is made up of 18 amino acids.

The gene calls are TRBV5-5 and TRBJ2-1; TRBD1 matches 9 bases. The CDR3 has 15 amino acids. Germline assignment: CDR1 SGHKS and CDR2 YYEKEE (reference sequence). V lost 6 bases and J lost 3; bases outside the gene matches: 7. The CDR3 nucleotides read TGTGCCAGCAACCAGCGGACAGGGGACTACAATGAGCAGTTCTTC. Protein: CASNQRTGDYNEQFF.

This clonotype was detected only a few times. V and J are TRBV28 and TRBJ2-6; 9 nucleotides match TRBD1. Trimming cost V 5 bases and J 0 bases; bases outside gene matches: 5. The length of the CDR3 is 17 residues. CDR1 is MDHEN and CDR2 is SYDVKM in the germline V gene. CDR3 amino acids: CASSAGTGPSGANVLTF. The CDR3 coding sequence is TGTGCCAGCAGTGCTGGGACAGGGCCCTCTGGGGCCAACGTCCTGACTTTC.

The CDR3: CASSLGSGANYNSPLHF. Written as DNA, the CDR3 is TGTGCCAGCAGCTTAGGATCAGGGGCCAACTATAATTCACCCCTCCACTTT. V and J are TRBV7-9 and TRBJ1-6; a weak D match, TRBD1 (6 bases). CDR3 length: 17 residues. CDR1 is SEHNR, CDR2 FQNEAQ, per germline (reference sequence). V shed 1 base and J shed 3 bases, with 13 bases lying between them.

This clonotype was picked up a small number of times. The V and J genes are TRBV5-4 and TRBJ2-1; TRBD1 agrees at 7 bases. Germline CDR1 is SGHNT and CDR2 is YYREEE (reference sequence). The CDR3 is 16 amino acids. The V segment lost 3 bases and the J segment 13 bases; nucleotides outside the gene matches: 19. CDR3 nucleotide sequence: TGTGCCAGCAGCTCCTCGGCGGGCCTACAGGGGTTGGGACAGTTCTTC. It encodes CASSSSAGLQGLGQFF. Drawing the rest from reference TRBV5-4 and TRBJ2-1, the complete variable domain is ETGVTQSPTHLIKTRGQQVTLRCSSQSGHNTVSWYQQALGQGPQFIFQYYREEENGRGNFPPRFSGLQFPNYSSELNVNALELDDSALYLCASSSSAGLQGLGQFFGPGTRLTVL.

The rearrangement joins TRBV6-5 to TRBJ1-6; TRBD1 aligns across 7 bases. Losses at the gene ends were 4 bases for V and 10 bases for J; bases not matched to a gene: 10. CDR1 and CDR2 from the germline V gene are MNHEY and SVGAGI. The CDR3 length is 15 residues. In DNA form, the CDR3 reads TGTGCCAGCAGTTTCGGGACAGCCCCTGGGTCACCCCTCCACTTT. Translated: CASSFGTAPGSPLHF.

The V gene is TRBV6-2 or TRBV6-3, the J gene TRBJ1-1; a possible D gene is TRBD1 (5 bases). Germline CDR1 MNHEY, CDR2 SVGEGT. V was clipped by 2 bases and J by 4 bases, with 14 bases between them. This CDR3 region has 15 residues. The CDR3 spells CASSYIGPGGTEAFF. CDR3 nucleotide sequence: TGTGCCAGCAGTTACATCGGGCCTGGGGGCACTGAAGCTTTCTTT.

This clonotype has a handful of counts. This sequence joins TRBV7-9 and TRBJ2-1; 8 positions match TRBD1. Germline V gene sequence: CDR1 SEHNR, CDR2 FQNEAQ (reference sequence). The CDR3 extends over 15 amino acids. V shed 5 bases, J shed 2 bases, and the junction held 5 bases outside the gene matches. In DNA, the CDR3 is TGTGCCAGCAGCCAGACAGGGGAGCCCTACAATGAGCAGTTCTTC. Translation: CASSQTGEPYNEQFF.

This clonotype was observed a handful of times. CDR3 residues: CASSLTGTGRVEQYF. In nucleotides, the CDR3 is TGTGCCAGCAGTTTAACCGGGACAGGGCGAGTCGAGCAGTACTTC. V usage is TRBV28 and J usage is TRBJ2-7; 9 bases are a match to TRBD1. CDR3 length: 15 residues. V was pared by 2 bases and J by 6 bases, with 8 bases of the junction left unmatched. The germline gives CDR1 MDHEN, CDR2 SYDVKM.

Ten or more counts support this clonotype. The chain joins TRBV25-1 to TRBJ2-2; D gene ambiguous. This CDR3 spans 14 amino acids. Germline CDR1 and CDR2: MGHDK and SYGVNS. The ends were cut back, 5 bases at V and 1 base at J, with 8 bases in the middle. The CDR3 spells CASSPHQNTGELFF. CDR3 nucleotide sequence: TGTGCCAGCAGTCCTCATCAGAACACCGGGGAGCTGTTTTTT.

The chain combines TRBV11-2 with TRBJ2-5, with a possible D match to TRBD2 (5 bases). The CDR3 is made up of 17 amino acids. V lost 5 bases to trimming and J lost 1 base, with 20 bases between them. Germline assignment: CDR1 SGHAT and CDR2 FQNNGV. CDR3 protein: CASSRTSKELVQETQYF. Here the CDR3 DNA reads TGTGCCAGCAGCCGCACATCTAAAGAACTAGTCCAAGAGACCCAGTACTTC. The whole variable domain, filled in from reference TRBV11-2 and TRBJ2-5, reads EAGVAQSPRYKIIEKRQSVAFWCNPISGHATLYWYQQILGQGPKLLIQFQNNGVVDDSQLPKDRFSAERLKGVDSTLKIQPAKLEDSAVYLCASSRTSKELVQETQYFGPGTRLLVL.

This chain joins TRBV28 and TRBJ2-1; 15 nucleotides align to TRBD2. Germline V CDR1 and CDR2: MDHEN, SYDVKM. CDR3 length: 19 residues. J gave up 5 bases and V 5 bases, and 13 bases lay outside the gene matches. The CDR3 DNA reads TGTGCCAGCAGTCCCGGACTAGCGGGAGGGCCCCGTATTGACAATGAGCAGTTCTTC. Translation: CASSPGLAGGPRIDNEQFF.

This clonotype was detected a few times. This chain links TRBV7-9 with TRBJ2-7; 10 bases fit TRBD1. V dropped 8 bases and J dropped 3; count of bases not matched to a gene: 4. This CDR3 region has 13 residues. Germline-derived CDR1 and CDR2 are SEHNR and FQNEAQ (reference sequence). The DNA of the CDR3 is TGTGCCAGCGGGGGGACAGGGGACTACGAGCAGTACTTC. Translated, it gives CASGGTGDYEQYF. Looking up the rest from reference TRBV7-9 and TRBJ2-7 gives the full variable domain: DTGVSQNPRHKITKRGQNVTFRCDPISEHNRLYWYRQTLGQGPEFLTYFQNEAQLEKSRLLSDRFSAERPKGSFSTLEIQRTEQGDSAMYLCASGGTGDYEQYFGPGTRLTVT.

V gene TRBV11-2 combines with J gene TRBJ2-2; 11 nucleotides match TRBD2. CDR3 length: 20 residues. The trim removed 4 bases at V and 1 base at J, leaving 14 bases unmatched. Germline V gene lookup returns CDR1 SGHAT and CDR2 FQNNGV. DNA for the CDR3: TGTGCCAGCAGCTATGGTCTAGCGGGAGGCAATTGGAGGAACACCGGGGAGCTGTTTTTT. Amino acids: CASSYGLAGGNWRNTGELFF.

The V gene is TRBV25-1, the J gene TRBJ1-6, with 7 bases fitting TRBD1. In germline, CDR1 is MGHDK, CDR2 SYGVNS. V dropped 1 base and J dropped 6; count of bases not matched to a gene: 3. The CDR3 contains 15 residues. Written as DNA, the CDR3 is TGTGCCAGCAGTGAATCCAGGGGGACTAATTCACCCCTCCACTTT. Protein: CASSESRGTNSPLHF.

The J gene is TRBJ1-6, the V gene TRBV6-5; D is unresolved. CDR3 length: 15 amino acids. Germline lookup yields CDR1 MNHEY and CDR2 SVGAGI. Trimming took off 0 bases at V and 10 bases at J, with 13 bases between the two ends. CDR3 DNA: TGTGCCAGCAGTTACTCGGAGATAGAGGGCTCACCCCTCCACTTT. Translated, it gives CASSYSEIEGSPLHF.

This chain uses TRBV12-5 with TRBJ2-7; D may match TRBD1 or TRBD2 (6 bases each). CDR1 is LGHNT, CDR2 FRNRAP, per germline. Trimming removed 7 bases at V and 6 bases at J, with 16 bases between. This CDR3 has 13 residues. This CDR3 reads CASAPDGGGEQYF. The CDR3 coding sequence is TGTGCTAGTGCCCCAGACGGAGGGGGCGAGCAGTACTTC. Complete variable domain (other parts from reference TRBV12-5 and TRBJ2-7): DARVTQTPRHKVTEMGQEVTMRCQPILGHNTVFWYRQTMMQGLELLAYFRNRAPLDDSGMPKDRFSAEMPDATLATLKIQPSEPRDSAVYFCASAPDGGGEQYFGPGTRLTVT.

This chain joins TRBV28 and TRBJ2-7, with D perhaps TRBD2 (5 bases). Trimming took 5 bases from V and 6 from J, leaving 20 bases between them. This CDR3 comprises 15 residues. Germline-derived CDR1 and CDR2 are MDHEN and SYDVKM. The CDR3 sequence: CASSPRTPSGSEQYF. CDR3 bases: TGTGCCAGCAGTCCCCGGACTCCCTCGGGATCCGAGCAGTACTTC.

This clonotype was picked up a small number of times. The CDR3 reads CAISESRLLREAKNIQYF. The CDR3 nucleotides read TGTGCCATCAGTGAGTCTAGGCTCCTCAGGGAGGCCAAAAACATTCAGTACTTC. V is TRBV10-3 and J is TRBJ2-4, with D perhaps given as TRBD1 or TRBD2 (5 bases each). Trimming stripped 0 bases from V and 1 base from J, with 16 bases between. Germline V gives CDR1 ENHRY, CDR2 SYGVKD. The CDR3 runs to 18 residues.

This clonotype has more than one count but fewer than ten. The V gene is TRBV3-1, the J gene TRBJ2-2; 7 bases align to TRBD2. J was trimmed by 10 bases and V by 4 bases; bases with no gene match: 9. The CDR3 length is 14 residues. Germline V CDR1 and CDR2: LGHDT, YNNKEL (reference sequence). The CDR3 sequence: CASSLPSGGKELFF. CDR3 coding DNA: TGTGCCAGCAGCCTGCCTAGCGGTGGGAAGGAGCTGTTTTTT. Together with reference TRBV3-1 and TRBJ2-2, the CDR3 gives the full variable domain: DTAVSQTPKYLVTQMGNDKSIKCEQNLGHDTMYWYKQDSKKFLKIMFSYNNKELIINETVPNRFSPKSPDKAHLNLHINSLELGDSAVYFCASSLPSGGKELFFGEGSRLTVL.

Comments on this clonotype: A much more abundant neighbour one base away suggests this may be a read error. The chain combines TRBV12-3 or TRBV12-4 with TRBJ2-5; tentatively, D is TRBD1 (6 bases). V lost 8 bases to trimming and J lost 5 bases, with 12 bases between them. The CDR3 runs to 12 residues. CDR3 sequence (DNA): TGTGCCAGCGGAAGCACAGGGGAGACCCAGTACTTC. Protein: CASGSTGETQYF.

The table lists this clonotype with a few counts. CDR3 sequence reads: CATSRDPSGGLETQYF. CDR3 nucleotide sequence: TGTGCCACCAGCAGAGATCCGTCCGGGGGCTTGGAGACCCAGTACTTC. This chain connects TRBV15 to TRBJ2-5; perhaps D is TRBD1 or TRBD2 (6 bases each). The CDR3 is 16 amino acids. V lost 0 bases and J 5 bases, leaving 16 bases between the germline ends. Germline loops: CDR1 LNHNV, CDR2 YYDKDF (reference sequence).